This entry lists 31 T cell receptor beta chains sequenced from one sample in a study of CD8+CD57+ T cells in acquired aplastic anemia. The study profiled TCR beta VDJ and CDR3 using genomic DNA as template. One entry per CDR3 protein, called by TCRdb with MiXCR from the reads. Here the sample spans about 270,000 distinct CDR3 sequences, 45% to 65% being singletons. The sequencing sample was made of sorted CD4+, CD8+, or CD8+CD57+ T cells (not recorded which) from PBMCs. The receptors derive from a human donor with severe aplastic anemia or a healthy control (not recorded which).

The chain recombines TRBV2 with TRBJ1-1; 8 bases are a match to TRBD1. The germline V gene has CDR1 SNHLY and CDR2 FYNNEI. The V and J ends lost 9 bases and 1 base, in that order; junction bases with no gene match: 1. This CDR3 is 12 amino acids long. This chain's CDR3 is CARDRENTEAFF. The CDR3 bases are TGTGCCAGGGACAGGGAGAACACTGAAGCTTTCTTT. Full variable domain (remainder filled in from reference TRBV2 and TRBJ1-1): EPEVTQTPSHQVTQMGQEVILRCVPISNHLYFYWYRQILGQKVEFLVSFYNNEISEKSEIFDDQFSVERPDGSNFTLKIRSTKLEDSAMYFCARDRENTEAFFGQGTRLTVV.

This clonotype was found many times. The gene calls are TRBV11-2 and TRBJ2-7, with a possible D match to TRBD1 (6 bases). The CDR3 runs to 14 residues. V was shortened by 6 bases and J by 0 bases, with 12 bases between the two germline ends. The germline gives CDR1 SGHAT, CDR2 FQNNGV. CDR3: CASRLRTDSYEQYF. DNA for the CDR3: TGTGCCAGCAGACTCCGGACAGACTCCTACGAGCAGTACTTC.

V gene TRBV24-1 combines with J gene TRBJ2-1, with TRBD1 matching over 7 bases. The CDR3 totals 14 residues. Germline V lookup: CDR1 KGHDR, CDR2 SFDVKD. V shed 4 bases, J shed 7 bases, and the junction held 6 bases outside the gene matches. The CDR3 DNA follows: TGTGCCACCAGTGACCCAGGGGGTACGAATGAGCAGTTCTTC. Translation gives CATSDPGGTNEQFF.

CDR3 bases: TGTGCCAGCACCCCTGGGGGCTACGGCTACGAGCAGTACTTC. It codes for CASTPGGYGYEQYF. The chain carries TRBV6-5 and TRBJ2-7; D possibly corresponds to TRBD1 (6 bases). The germline V gene has CDR1 MNHEY and CDR2 SVGAGI. Trimming shortened V by 7 bases and J by 3 bases, and 16 bases separated the two germline ends. The CDR3 totals 14 residues.

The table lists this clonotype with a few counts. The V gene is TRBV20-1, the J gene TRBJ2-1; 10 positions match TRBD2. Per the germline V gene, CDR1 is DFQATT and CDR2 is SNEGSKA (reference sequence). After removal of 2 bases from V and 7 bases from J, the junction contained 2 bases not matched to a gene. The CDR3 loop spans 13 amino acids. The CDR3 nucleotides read TGCAGTGCTAGACTAGCGGGGGATAATGAGCAGTTCTTC. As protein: CSARLAGDNEQFF.

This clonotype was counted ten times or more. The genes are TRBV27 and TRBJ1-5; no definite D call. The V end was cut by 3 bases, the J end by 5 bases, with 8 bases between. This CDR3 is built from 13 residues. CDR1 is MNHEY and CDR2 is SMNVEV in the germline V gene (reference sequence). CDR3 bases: TGTGCCAGCAGTTTCGCGGAGGATCAGCCCCAGCATTTT. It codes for CASSFAEDQPQHF.

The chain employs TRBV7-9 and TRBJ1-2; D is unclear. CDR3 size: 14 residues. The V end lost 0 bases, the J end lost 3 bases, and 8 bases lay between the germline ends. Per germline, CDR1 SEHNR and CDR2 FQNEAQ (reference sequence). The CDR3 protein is CASSLARVHYGYTF. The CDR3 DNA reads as TGTGCCAGCAGCTTAGCTCGGGTGCACTATGGCTACACCTTC.

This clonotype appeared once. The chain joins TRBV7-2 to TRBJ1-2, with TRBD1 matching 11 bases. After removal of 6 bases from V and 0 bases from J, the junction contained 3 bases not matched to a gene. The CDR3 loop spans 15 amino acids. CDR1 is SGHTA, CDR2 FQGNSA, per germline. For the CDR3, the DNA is TGTGCCAGCAGGAGGACAGGGGGCGCTAACTATGGCTACACCTTC. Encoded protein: CASRRTGGANYGYTF.

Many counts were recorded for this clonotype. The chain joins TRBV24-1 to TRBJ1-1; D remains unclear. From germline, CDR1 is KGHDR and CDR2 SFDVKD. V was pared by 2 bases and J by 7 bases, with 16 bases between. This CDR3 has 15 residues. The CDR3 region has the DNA TGTGCCACCAGTGATTCCCGTATGGGTGGAAATGAAGCTTTCTTT. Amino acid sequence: CATSDSRMGGNEAFF.

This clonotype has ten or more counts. CDR3: CASSSEGGAGGYTF. CDR3 nucleotides: TGTGCCAGCAGTTCCGAGGGGGGGGCCGGCGGCTACACCTTC. V and J are TRBV2 and TRBJ1-2; a possible D gene is TRBD1 (6 bases). CDR1 and CDR2 (germline): SNHLY, FYNNEI. The length of the CDR3 is 14 residues. Trimming removed 5 bases at V and 8 bases at J, with 18 bases between.

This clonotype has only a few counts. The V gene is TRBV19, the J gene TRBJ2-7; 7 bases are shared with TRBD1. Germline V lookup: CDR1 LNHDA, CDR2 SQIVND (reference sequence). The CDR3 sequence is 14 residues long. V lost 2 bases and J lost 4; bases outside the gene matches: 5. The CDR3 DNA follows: TGTGCCAGTAGTATAACGGACAGGAGGTACGAGCAGTACTTC. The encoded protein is CASSITDRRYEQYF.

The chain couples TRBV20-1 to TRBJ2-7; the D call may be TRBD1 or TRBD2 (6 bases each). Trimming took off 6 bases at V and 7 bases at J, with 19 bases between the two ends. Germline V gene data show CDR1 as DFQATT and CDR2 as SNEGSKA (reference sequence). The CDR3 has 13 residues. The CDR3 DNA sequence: TGCAGTGCCTATAAGGGGGGAGTAGGGGAGCAGTACTTC. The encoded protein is CSAYKGGVGEQYF.

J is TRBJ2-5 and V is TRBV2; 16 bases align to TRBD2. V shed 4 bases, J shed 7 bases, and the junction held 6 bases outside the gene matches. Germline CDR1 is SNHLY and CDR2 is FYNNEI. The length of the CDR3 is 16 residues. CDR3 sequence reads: CASSGGTSGRAGTQYF. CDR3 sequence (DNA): TGTGCCAGCAGTGGTGGGACTAGCGGGAGGGCCGGGACCCAGTACTTC.

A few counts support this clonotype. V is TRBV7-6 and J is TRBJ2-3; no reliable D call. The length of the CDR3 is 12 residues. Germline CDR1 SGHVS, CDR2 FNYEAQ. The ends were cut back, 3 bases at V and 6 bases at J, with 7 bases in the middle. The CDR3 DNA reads TGTGCCAGCAGCTTTCCGTCGGATACGCAGTATTTT. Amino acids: CASSFPSDTQYF.

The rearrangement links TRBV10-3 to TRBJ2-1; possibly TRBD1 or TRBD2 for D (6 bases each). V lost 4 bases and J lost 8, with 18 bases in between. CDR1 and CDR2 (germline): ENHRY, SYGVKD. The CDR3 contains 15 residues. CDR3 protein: CAISVGGDSGDEQFF. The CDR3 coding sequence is TGTGCCATCAGTGTTGGGGGCGACTCGGGGGATGAGCAGTTCTTC.

DNA for the CDR3: TGTGCTAGTGGTTTGTTTCGGACTAGCGGAGAGACCCAGTACTTC. This encodes CASGLFRTSGETQYF. This chain links TRBV12-5 with TRBJ2-5; 10 nucleotides line up with TRBD2. This CDR3 is 15 amino acids long. Germline CDR1 LGHNT, CDR2 FRNRAP. V was pared by 2 bases and J by 4 bases, with 4 bases of the junction left unmatched.

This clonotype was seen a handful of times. The CDR3 DNA is TGTGCCAGCAGCCCACAGGGACTTTACAATGAGCAGTTCTTC. Translating gives CASSPQGLYNEQFF. This chain connects TRBV7-9 to TRBJ2-1; either TRBD1 or TRBD2 may fit D (6 bases each). This CDR3 spans 14 amino acids. V was cut by 5 bases and J by 4 bases, with 12 bases left in between. Germline CDR1 and CDR2: SEHNR and FQNEAQ (reference sequence).

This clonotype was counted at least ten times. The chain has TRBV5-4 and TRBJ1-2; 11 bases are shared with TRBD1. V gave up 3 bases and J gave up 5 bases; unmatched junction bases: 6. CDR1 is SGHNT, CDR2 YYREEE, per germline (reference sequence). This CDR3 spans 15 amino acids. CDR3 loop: CASSSDRGLGYGYTF. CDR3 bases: TGTGCCAGCAGCTCGGACAGGGGGCTGGGGTATGGCTACACCTTC.

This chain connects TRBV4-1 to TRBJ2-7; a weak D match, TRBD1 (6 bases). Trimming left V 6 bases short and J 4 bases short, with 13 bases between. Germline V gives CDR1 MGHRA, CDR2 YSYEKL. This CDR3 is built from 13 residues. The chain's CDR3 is CASRGDGQYEQYF. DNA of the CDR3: TGCGCCAGCAGGGGGGACGGACAGTACGAGCAGTACTTC.

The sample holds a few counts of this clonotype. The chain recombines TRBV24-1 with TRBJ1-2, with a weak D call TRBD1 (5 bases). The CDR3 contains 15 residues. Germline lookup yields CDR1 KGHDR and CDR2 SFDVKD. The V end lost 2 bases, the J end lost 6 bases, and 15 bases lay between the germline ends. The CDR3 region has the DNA TGTGCCACCAGTGATTCCAACAGGAACGCGAATGGCTACACCTTC. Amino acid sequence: CATSDSNRNANGYTF.

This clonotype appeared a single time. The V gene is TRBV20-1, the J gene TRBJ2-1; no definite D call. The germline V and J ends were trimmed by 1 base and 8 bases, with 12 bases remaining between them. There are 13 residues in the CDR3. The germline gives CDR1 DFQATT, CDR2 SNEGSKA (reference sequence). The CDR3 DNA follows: TGCAGTGCTAGAGCGACAAGGACCGATGAGCAGTTCTTC. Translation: CSARATRTDEQFF.

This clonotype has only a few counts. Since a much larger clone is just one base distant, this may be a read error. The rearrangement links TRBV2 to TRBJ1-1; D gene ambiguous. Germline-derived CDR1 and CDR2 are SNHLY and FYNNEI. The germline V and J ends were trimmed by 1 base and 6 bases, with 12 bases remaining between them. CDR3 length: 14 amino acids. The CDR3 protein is CASSEGPDEAEAFF. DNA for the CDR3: TGTGCCAGCAGTGAAGGGCCCGATGAGGCTGAAGCTTTCTTT.

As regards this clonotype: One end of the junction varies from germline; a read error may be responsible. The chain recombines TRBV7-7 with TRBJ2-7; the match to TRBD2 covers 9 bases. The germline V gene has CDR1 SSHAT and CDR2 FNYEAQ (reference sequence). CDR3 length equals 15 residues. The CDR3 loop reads CASSLLAGDPYEQYF. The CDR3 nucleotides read TGTGCTAGCAGCTTATTAGCGGGAGACCCCTACGAGCAGTACTTC.

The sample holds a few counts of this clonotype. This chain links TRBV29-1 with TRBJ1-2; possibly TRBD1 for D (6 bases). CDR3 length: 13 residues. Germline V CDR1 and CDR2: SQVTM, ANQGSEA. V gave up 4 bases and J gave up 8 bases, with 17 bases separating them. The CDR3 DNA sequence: TGCAGCGTTGTCGTTACAGGGAGGGAGGGCTACACCTTC. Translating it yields CSVVVTGREGYTF.

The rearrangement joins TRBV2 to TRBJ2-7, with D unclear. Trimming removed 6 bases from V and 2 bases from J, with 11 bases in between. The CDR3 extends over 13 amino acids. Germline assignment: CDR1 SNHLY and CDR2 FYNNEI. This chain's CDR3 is CASSGQETYEQYF. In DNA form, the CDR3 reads TGTGCCAGCAGCGGTCAGGAGACCTACGAGCAGTACTTC.

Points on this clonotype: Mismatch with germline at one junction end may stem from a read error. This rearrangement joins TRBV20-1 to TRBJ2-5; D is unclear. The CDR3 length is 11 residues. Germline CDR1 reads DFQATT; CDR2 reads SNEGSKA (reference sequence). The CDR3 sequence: CSALTGRAPSF. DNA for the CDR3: TGCAGTGCTCTAACTGGCCGGGCCCCCAGCTTC.

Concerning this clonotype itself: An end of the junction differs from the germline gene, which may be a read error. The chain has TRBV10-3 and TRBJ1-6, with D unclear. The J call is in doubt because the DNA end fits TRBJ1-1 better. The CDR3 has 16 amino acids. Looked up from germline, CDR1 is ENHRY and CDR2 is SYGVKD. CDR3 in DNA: TGTGCCAGCAGTTACTCGATTCAGGCCATGAACACTGAAGCTTTCTTT. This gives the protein CASSYSIQAMNTEAFF.

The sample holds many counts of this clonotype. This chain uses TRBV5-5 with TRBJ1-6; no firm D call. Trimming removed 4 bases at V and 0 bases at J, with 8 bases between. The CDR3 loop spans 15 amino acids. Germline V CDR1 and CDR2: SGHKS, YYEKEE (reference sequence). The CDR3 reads CASSHLSSYNSPLHF. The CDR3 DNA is TGTGCCAGCAGCCATCTGAGCTCCTATAATTCACCCCTCCACTTT.

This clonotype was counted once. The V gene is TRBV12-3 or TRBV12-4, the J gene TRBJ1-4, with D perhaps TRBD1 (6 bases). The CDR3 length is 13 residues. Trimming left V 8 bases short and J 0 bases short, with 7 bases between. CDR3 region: CASRQATNEKLFF. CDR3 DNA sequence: TGTGCCAGCCGACAGGCAACTAATGAAAAACTGTTTTTT.

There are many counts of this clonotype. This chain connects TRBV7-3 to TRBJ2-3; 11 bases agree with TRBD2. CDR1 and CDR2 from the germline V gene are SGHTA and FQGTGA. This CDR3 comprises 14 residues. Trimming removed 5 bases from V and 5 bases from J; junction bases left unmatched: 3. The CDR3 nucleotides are TGTGCCAGCAGCATGGGACTAGCGGTAGATACGCAGTATTTT. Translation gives CASSMGLAVDTQYF.

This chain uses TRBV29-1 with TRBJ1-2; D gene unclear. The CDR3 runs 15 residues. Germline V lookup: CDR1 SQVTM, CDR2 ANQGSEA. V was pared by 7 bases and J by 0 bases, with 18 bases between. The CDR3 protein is CSANLGSGTNYGYTF. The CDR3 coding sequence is TGCAGCGCAAATCTAGGTTCGGGGACTAACTATGGCTACACCTTC.